What follows are 7 T cell receptor beta chains derived from one specimen sequenced in a study of CD8+ T cells in alopecia areata (dated by TCRdb to the late 2010s). Receptors were amplified or captured by the immunoSEQ multiplex PCR assay. For TCR sequencing, RNA was extracted from every sample and reverse transcribed into cDNA to serve as template. TCRdb's version of the immuneACCESS table is confined to in-frame rearrangements and falls short of the full clone set. An unresolved V gene accounts for under half of the shortfall where checked; the remainder is of unknown origin. For this sample the table gives some 130,000 clones, of which almost 50% were detected only once. Roughly 20% of the sample comes from the top ten. Per the publication, the time point label means: baseline before oral tofacitinib. The specimen was CD8+ T cells sorted from blood, collected at week 0. The receptor set was obtained from a human donor with alopecia areata.

This clone turned up a few times. The chain links TRBV4-1 to TRBJ2-1; maybe TRBD1 (6 bases). This CDR3 contains 12 residues. Trimming removed 2 bases at V and 10 bases at J, with 9 bases between. Germline CDR1 MGHRA, CDR2 YSYEKL. The CDR3 DNA reads TGCGCCAGCAGCCAAACAGGGTGGGAGCAGTTCTTC. It yields the protein CASSQTGWEQFF.

This sequence joins TRBV9 and TRBJ1-6, with D hard to call. V was trimmed by 0 bases and J by 9 bases, leaving 4 bases between them. The CDR3 spans 12 residues. In germline, CDR1 is SGDLS, CDR2 YYNGEE. The CDR3 region has the DNA TGTGCCAGCAGCGTAGCCGGTTCACCCCTCCACTTT. Protein product: CASSVAGSPLHF.

V and J are TRBV6-5 and TRBJ2-4; 7 nucleotides agree with TRBD2. Trimming at V came to 0 bases and at J to 7 bases, leaving 9 bases not matched to a gene. Germline V gene sequence: CDR1 MNHEY, CDR2 SVGAGI. This CDR3 has 16 residues. Here the CDR3 DNA reads TGTGCCAGCAGTTACTCGAGGGAGGGGACGGGGAACATTCAGTACTTC. It is translated as CASSYSREGTGNIQYF.

This clone occurred a few times. V usage is TRBV6-6 and J usage is TRBJ1-2; 8 bases are a match to TRBD1. The CDR3 is 14 residues long. Germline CDR1 is MNHNY and CDR2 is SVGAGI (reference sequence). Trimming cost V 7 bases and J 4 bases; bases outside gene matches: 8. DNA of the CDR3: TGTGCCAGCACCGTAGACAGGGGAGGCTATGGCTACACCTTC. Its translation is CASTVDRGGYGYTF.

This clone was seen a single time. The rearrangement joins TRBV5-1 to TRBJ2-7; no clear D. V was trimmed by 5 bases and J by 0 bases, leaving 15 bases between them. The CDR3 extends over 15 amino acids. Germline assignment: CDR1 SGHRS and CDR2 YFSETQ. The CDR3 nucleotides read TGCGCCAGCAGGACCGGACGGAGCAGCTCCTACGAGCAGTACTTC. It encodes CASRTGRSSSYEQYF.

This chain links TRBV29-1 with TRBJ2-7, with D perhaps matching TRBD1 (7 bases). In germline, CDR1 is SQVTM, CDR2 ANQGSEA. V lost 0 bases and J 6 bases, leaving 21 bases between the germline ends. The CDR3 sequence is 16 residues long. Here the CDR3 DNA reads TGCAGCGTTGAAGATGGAAACAGGGGTCTGGAGGGCGAGCAGTACTTC. Amino acid sequence: CSVEDGNRGLEGEQYF.

This chain joins TRBV27 and TRBJ1-5; 12 bases match TRBD1. The CDR3 spans 15 residues. Germline assignment: CDR1 MNHEY and CDR2 SMNVEV (reference sequence). Unmatched junction bases numbered 3, after V lost 3 bases and J lost 6 bases. CDR3 DNA sequence: TGTGCCAGCAGTTTTGGGACAGGGGGCCCTCAGCCCCAGCATTTT. Translating gives CASSFGTGGPQPQHF.